This T cell receptor (beta chain) emerged from a study of shared clonotypes between healthy human individuals. The V and J ends lost 5 bases and 7 bases respectively, with 15 bases between them. The germline CDR1 and CDR2 sequences are MNHEY and SVGAGI. The length of the CDR3 is 15 residues. Here immunoSEQ multiplex PCR was the method, and the copy in TCRdb shows in-frame clones only, minus some. This sample yields millions of clones, of which 85% to 95% are seen a single time; more than 0.1% belongs to the top ten. Sequenced: naive CD4+ T cells sorted from blood. Noted subset: CD45RA+ positively selected. The V gene is TRBV6-5, the J gene TRBJ1-6; tentative D call: TRBD1 (6 bases). This TCR was recovered from a young man in good health. CDR3 amino acids: CASSRPGHSNSPLHF. The CDR3 coding sequence is TGTGCCAGCAGTCGTCCGGGACACTCCAATTCACCCCTCCACTTT.